This TCR beta chain was recovered during a study of CD8 T cells in ankylosing spondylitis. Notes on the study in general: Ankylosing spondylitis blood appeared to carry a characteristic TCR beta motif of several highly homologous variants. Clones tied to disease were said to be significantly enriched in matched ankylosing spondylitis synovial fluid.

Making use of molecular barcodes, quantitative 5'-RACE generated TCR beta libraries. TCRdb ran MiXCR on the 5' RACE reads and lists one entry per CDR3 protein. The table includes roughly 230,000 distinct CDR3 sequences, roughly a tenth detected once. J lost 4 bases, V lost 3 bases, and 3 bases had no gene match. The CDR3 has 14 residues. The germline V gene has CDR1 DFQATT and CDR2 SNEGSKA (reference sequence). Of note for this clonotype: Its specificity is not known.

The sequence came from a male donor with ankylosing spondylitis or in good health (not recorded which). Sequencing was done on a sample of blood, either unsorted or a sorted T cell fraction (not recorded which). The J gene is TRBJ2-3, the V gene TRBV20-1, with 11 bases matching TRBD2. Here the CDR3 DNA reads TGCAGTGCTAGTAGCGGGGGGGAGTCAGATACGCAGTATTTT. It codes for CSASSGGESDTQYF.